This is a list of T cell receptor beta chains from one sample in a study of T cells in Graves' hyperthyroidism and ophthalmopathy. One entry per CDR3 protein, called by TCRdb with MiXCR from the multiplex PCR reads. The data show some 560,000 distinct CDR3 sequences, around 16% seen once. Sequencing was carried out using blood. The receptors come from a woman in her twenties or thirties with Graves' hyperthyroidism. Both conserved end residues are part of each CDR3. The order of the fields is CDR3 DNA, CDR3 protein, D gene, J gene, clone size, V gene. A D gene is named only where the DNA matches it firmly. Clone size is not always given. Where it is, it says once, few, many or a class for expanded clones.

TGTGCCAGCAGTCCGGGACAGACCTTCTATGGCTACACCTTC	CASSPGQTFYGYTF	TRBD1	TRBJ1-2	many	TRBV6-1
TGCGCCAGCAGTTCCGGGACAGGGGGGTACTATGGCTACACCTTC	CASSSGTGGYYGYTF	TRBD1	TRBJ1-2	many	TRBV5-1
TGTGCCAGCAGCTTAGTCGCGGGGCTGAACACTGAAGCTTTCTTT	CASSLVAGLNTEAFF	NA	TRBJ1-1	many	TRBV7-2
TGTGCCAGCATGCGACAGGGGTTAGTGGAGACCCAGTACTTC	CASMRQGLVETQYF	TRBD1	TRBJ2-5	NA	TRBV6-1
TGTGCCAGCTCCGGCCGACAGGGACCCTACCAAGAGACCCAGTACTTC	CASSGRQGPYQETQYF	TRBD1	TRBJ2-5	NA	TRBV28
TGCGCCAGCAGACCTGGAGGAGCGGCTAGCACAGATACGCAGTATTTT	CASRPGGAASTDTQYF	NA	TRBJ2-3	many	TRBV5-1
TGCGCCAGCAGCTTGTTTCAACGAGGGGGGAGCTCCTATAATTCACCCCTCCACTTT	CASSLFQRGGSSYNSPLHF	NA	TRBJ1-6	few	TRBV5-1
TGCAGTGCTAGAGCCTCGGACAGGGGAGATTCAACTGAAGCTTTCTTT	CSARASDRGDSTEAFF	TRBD1	TRBJ1-1	many	TRBV20-1
TGTGCCAGCAGTCCCCTGGGGGCCGGGGAGCTGTTTTTT	CASSPLGAGELFF	NA	TRBJ2-2	NA	TRBV12-3/TRBV12-4
TGCAGCGCCCCCCCCCGGGGGGGGAGCACAGATACGCAGTATTTT	CSAPPRGGSTDTQYF	TRBD2	TRBJ2-3	few	TRBV29-1
TGCAGTGCTCCACTAGCGGGGCGCACAGATACGCAGTATTTT	CSAPLAGRTDTQYF	TRBD2	TRBJ2-3	NA	TRBV20-1
TGTGCCAGCAGTTACGGGCAGGGGCGAAGAGCTTTCTTT	CASSYGQGRRAFF	NA	TRBJ1-1	NA	TRBV6-6
TGCAGTGCCCCCCCCGGCAGGGGATACGCTTACAATGAGCAGTTCTTC	CSAPPGRGYAYNEQFF	NA	TRBJ2-1	many	TRBV20-1
TGTGCCAGCAGTTACTCACCGGGACGGAGTGATGAAAAACTGTTTTTT	CASSYSPGRSDEKLFF	NA	TRBJ1-4	many	TRBV6-6
TGTGCCAGCAGGATAGGCGGCCCGGGACAAATCTACAATGAGCAGTTCTTC	CASRIGGPGQIYNEQFF	NA	TRBJ2-1	many	TRBV27
TGTGCCAGCAGTTACAATGCCCCCGGACAGGGAACTAACTATGGCTACACCTTC	CASSYNAPGQGTNYGYTF	TRBD1	TRBJ1-2	NA	TRBV6-5
TGCAGTGCTAGACCTAGCTCCTACGAGCAGTACTTC	CSARPSSYEQYF	NA	TRBJ2-7	NA	TRBV20-1
TGTGCCAGCAACCAGGCCCCGGAGGAGACCCAGTACTTC	CASNQAPEETQYF	NA	TRBJ2-5	many	TRBV2
TGCAGTGCTAAACATAGCAGTCTCACAGATACGCAGTATTTT	CSAKHSSLTDTQYF	NA	TRBJ2-3	few	TRBV20-1
TGTGCCTGGGGGGTTCAAGAGACCCAGTACTTC	CAWGVQETQYF	NA	TRBJ2-5	many	TRBV30
TGTGCCAGCAGCTCCCGGAAGGGTAGCTACAATGAGCAGTTCTTC	CASSSRKGSYNEQFF	NA	TRBJ2-1	many	TRBV11-2
TGTGCCAGCAGCCAAGATATACAGACCACCTACGAGCAGTACTTC	CASSQDIQTTYEQYF	NA	TRBJ2-7	many	TRBV4-2
TGTGCCAGCAGCGTAGTCAGGGGACCGTGCGAGCAGTACTTC	CASSVVRGPCEQYF	NA	TRBJ2-7	NA	TRBV9
TGTGCCAGCAGTCTCTCTAGCGGGAGCTACGAGCAGTTCTTC	CASSLSSGSYEQFF	TRBD2	TRBJ2-1	NA	TRBV28
TGTGCCAGCAGCAAACCCGTCGAATACGAGCAGTACTTC	CASSKPVEYEQYF	NA	TRBJ2-7	many	TRBV7-9
TGTGCCAGCAGCTTAGACCCTAGGGACACTGAAGCTTTCTTT	CASSLDPRDTEAFF	NA	TRBJ1-1	many	TRBV7-3
TGTGCCAGCAGCCAACTGGGGGCAGGGCAGCCCCAGCATTTT	CASSQLGAGQPQHF	NA	TRBJ1-5	NA	TRBV7-9
TGTGCCAGCAGCACGACAGCGACTAACTATGGCTACACCTTC	CASSTTATNYGYTF	NA	TRBJ1-2	NA	TRBV6-4
TGTGCCAGCAGACTAGCACGGGAGCAGTTCTTC	CASRLAREQFF	NA	TRBJ2-1	many	TRBV12-3/TRBV12-4
TGCGCCAGCAACACCGGAGACGGATACAATGAGCAGTTCTTC	CASNTGDGYNEQFF	NA	TRBJ2-1	few	TRBV4-3
TGTGCCAGCAGAGCGATAGCGGGAGGAAAGTCCTACGAGCAGTACTTC	CASRAIAGGKSYEQYF	TRBD2	TRBJ2-7	NA	TRBV6-1
TGCAGTGCCCCCAGAGACAGGAACTATGGCTACACCTTC	CSAPRDRNYGYTF	NA	TRBJ1-2	few	TRBV20-1
TGTGCCAGTAGTATCGGGGCAGCTAAAGAGACCCAGTACTTC	CASSIGAAKETQYF	NA	TRBJ2-5	NA	TRBV19
TGTGCCAGCAGCCCAGCCAAGGGCGGGAGCACAGATACGCAGTATTTT	CASSPAKGGSTDTQYF	NA	TRBJ2-3	NA	TRBV7-9
TGTGCCAGCAGGGAAGGACAGGGGGCGCGAGGCTACACCTTC	CASREGQGARGYTF	TRBD1	TRBJ1-2	many	TRBV6-1
TGCAGTGCCAGCGAACGGGGTGAGGGCGAGCAGTACTTC	CSASERGEGEQYF	NA	TRBJ2-7	many	TRBV20-1
TGCGCCAGCAGCTTTGGTCCGGGAGCCAGCAATCAGCCCCAGCATTTT	CASSFGPGASNQPQHF	NA	TRBJ1-5	many	TRBV5-1
TGTGCCAGCCTATCCCCCGGGCTTAACACCGGGGAGCTGTTTTTT	CASLSPGLNTGELFF	NA	TRBJ2-2	NA	TRBV6-2/TRBV6-3
TGTGCCAGCTCACCACCGTACGAATATTTGGTGGAGACCCAGTACTTC	CASSPPYEYLVETQYF	NA	TRBJ2-5	NA	TRBV18
TGCAGTGCTAGAGGGGAGAGCTCCTATAATTCACCCCTCCACTTT	CSARGESSYNSPLHF	NA	TRBJ1-6	few	TRBV20-1
TGTGCCAGCAGCTTAGATAGGGGACGTCAAGAGACCCAGTACTTC	CASSLDRGRQETQYF	NA	TRBJ2-5	many	TRBV11-2
TGTGCCACCAGTGAGTCTCCAGTGGGTGATCCTCAGTTCTTC	CATSESPVGDPQFF	NA	TRBJ2-1	NA	TRBV10-3
TGCAGTGCTAGAGATCCGGGGACGGTGAATGAAAAACTGTTTTTT	CSARDPGTVNEKLFF	NA	TRBJ1-4	many	TRBV20-1
TGTGCCACCAGTGATTTTGCCTCTGGAAACACCATATATTTT	CATSDFASGNTIYF	NA	TRBJ1-3	NA	TRBV24-1
TGTGCCTGGAGTCCACCCGGGACAGCCCAAGAGACCCAGTACTTC	CAWSPPGTAQETQYF	TRBD1	TRBJ2-5	many	TRBV30
TGTGCCAGCAGCTTAGGACAGCTCACAGATACGCAGTATTTT	CASSLGQLTDTQYF	NA	TRBJ2-3	NA	TRBV7-6
TGTGCCAGCATTGGGGACGGATCGACAAACTATGGCTACACCTTC	CASIGDGSTNYGYTF	NA	TRBJ1-2	few	TRBV2
TGCAGTGCTCTATCGTCGGTTTACGAGCAGTACTTC	CSALSSVYEQYF	NA	TRBJ2-7	many	TRBV20-1